These T cell receptor beta chains were read from a single sample in a study of naive and memory T cell subsets. TCRdb analysed the UMI-ligation and nested PCR reads with MiXCR anew, one entry per CDR3 protein. The sample gives about 120,000 distinct CDR3 sequences, around a third of which show up once; roughly 0.86% is in the top ten. The source material was central memory CD4+ T cells from blood. These receptors all come from a human donor in good health. Both conserved end residues are part of each CDR3. The D gene is left open where the match is weak. A clone size is listed for some rows: how often the clone was seen (once, few, many), or a class if it is expanded.

CASRNREGGDNEQFF,TGTGCCAGCAGAAACCGGGAGGGCGGAGACAATGAGCAGTTCTTC,TRBV6-2/TRBV6-3,TRBJ2-1,NA,TRBD2
CASSRPGLAVDEQFF,TGTGCCAGCAGCCGACCGGGACTAGCGGTGGATGAGCAGTTCTTC,TRBV5-6,TRBJ2-1,NA,TRBD2
CASSLAPLGGGPSSYNEQFF,TGTGCCAGCAGCTTAGCTCCACTGGGGGGGGGCCCCAGCTCCTACAATGAGCAGTTCTTC,TRBV7-2,TRBJ2-1,NA,NA
CASSVRALAGVELSYNEQFF,TGTGCCAGCAGCGTAAGGGCACTAGCGGGAGTCGAACTCTCCTACAATGAGCAGTTCTTC,TRBV9,TRBJ2-1,NA,TRBD2
CASRQAGRLAGISDTQYF,TGTGCCAGCAGGCAAGCGGGACGACTAGCGGGAATTTCGGATACGCAGTATTTT,TRBV6-2/TRBV6-3,TRBJ2-3,few,TRBD2
CSLRGAGAVEQFF,TGCAGCCTTCGGGGGGCGGGAGCAGTTGAGCAGTTCTTC,TRBV29-1,TRBJ2-1,few,NA
CASSLDGTGSTTEAFF,TGTGCCAGCAGCTTGGACGGGACAGGGTCCACGACTGAAGCTTTCTTT,TRBV5-4,TRBJ1-1,NA,TRBD1
CASSRQRGTYEQYF,TGTGCCAGCAGCCGACAGAGAGGCACCTACGAGCAGTACTTC,TRBV3-1,TRBJ2-7,many,NA
CSVPRGGSNEQFF,TGCAGTGTCCCCCGGGGCGGGAGCAATGAGCAGTTCTTC,TRBV20-1,TRBJ2-1,NA,TRBD2
CSAKLTDTQYF,TGCAGTGCTAAACTCACAGATACGCAGTATTTT,TRBV20-1,TRBJ2-3,NA,NA
CASSYFPTGQDTEAFF,TGTGCCAGCAGTTATTTCCCGACAGGGCAAGACACTGAAGCTTTCTTT,TRBV6-2/TRBV6-3,TRBJ1-1,NA,TRBD1
CASSEGGGHLPLEQYF,TGTGCCAGCAGTGAAGGAGGCGGACACCTACCTCTCGAGCAGTACTTC,TRBV25-1,TRBJ2-7,NA,NA
CASSSRGIWNTEAFF,TGTGCCAGCAGTTCAAGAGGGATTTGGAACACTGAAGCTTTCTTT,TRBV7-8,TRBJ1-1,NA,NA
CSARDQTGRKETQYF,TGCAGTGCTAGAGACCAGACCGGACGGAAAGAGACCCAGTACTTC,TRBV20-1,TRBJ2-5,NA,NA
CASSPGQGALYEQYF,TGTGCCAGCAGCCCCGGACAGGGGGCACTTTACGAGCAGTACTTC,TRBV11-1,TRBJ2-7,few,TRBD1
CASSLSGKETQYF,TGTGCCAGCAGTTTATCGGGTAAAGAGACCCAGTACTTC,TRBV27,TRBJ2-5,NA,NA
CASSVTSVSTDTQYF,TGTGCCAGCAGCGTTACTAGCGTTAGCACAGATACGCAGTATTTT,TRBV9,TRBJ2-3,NA,TRBD2
CASSLGTGGVTDTQYF,TGTGCCAGCAGCCTCGGGACAGGGGGTGTTACAGATACGCAGTATTTT,TRBV5-5,TRBJ2-3,few,TRBD1
CASSTTGAEETQYF,TGCGCCAGCAGCACGACAGGGGCGGAAGAGACCCAGTACTTC,TRBV5-1,TRBJ2-5,NA,TRBD1
CASSKAIDQETQYF,TGCGCCAGCAGCAAGGCCATCGACCAAGAGACCCAGTACTTC,TRBV5-1,TRBJ2-5,few,NA
CASSPRQGQTNEQFF,TGTGCCAGTAGTCCGAGACAGGGGCAAACCAATGAGCAGTTCTTC,TRBV19,TRBJ2-1,few,TRBD1
CASSLDPVTDTQYF,TGTGCCAGCAGCTTGGACCCAGTTACAGATACGCAGTATTTT,TRBV5-4,TRBJ2-3,NA,NA
CASSFGSSGNTIYF,TGTGCCAGCAGTTTTGGCAGCTCTGGAAACACCATATATTTT,TRBV12-3/TRBV12-4,TRBJ1-3,NA,NA
CASSLGYEQYF,TGTGCCAGCAGCTTAGGGTACGAGCAGTACTTC,TRBV12-3/TRBV12-4,TRBJ2-7,many,NA
CASSGITGQRRNQPQHF,TGTGCCAGCAGTGGTATAACGGGACAGCGGCGGAATCAGCCCCAGCATTTT,TRBV2,TRBJ1-5,NA,TRBD1
CATSRDRWLDNEQFF,TGTGCCACCAGCAGAGATCGATGGCTAGACAATGAGCAGTTCTTC,TRBV15,TRBJ2-1,NA,NA
CASSLGRDRYTDTQYF,TGTGCCAGCAGCTTAGGACGGGACAGATACACAGATACGCAGTATTTT,TRBV11-2,TRBJ2-3,many,TRBD1
CASSPPQLIDNEQFF,TGTGCCAGCAGCCCGCCCCAGCTGATCGACAATGAGCAGTTCTTC,TRBV7-9,TRBJ2-1,NA,NA
CASKRLSLAYEQYF,TGTGCCAGCAAACGTCTGAGTCTCGCCTACGAGCAGTACTTC,TRBV27,TRBJ2-7,NA,NA
CASSRLTDPNTEAFF,TGTGCCAGCAGCCGCCTGACGGACCCGAACACTGAAGCTTTCTTT,TRBV7-6,TRBJ1-1,NA,NA
CASSLARRGQGLNNQPQHF,TGTGCCAGTAGCCTTGCCAGGCGGGGACAGGGACTAAACAATCAGCCCCAGCATTTT,TRBV19,TRBJ1-5,NA,TRBD1
CASSPPSQWKGNEQFF,TGTGCCAGCAGTCCCCCTAGTCAATGGAAGGGCAATGAGCAGTTCTTC,TRBV12-3/TRBV12-4,TRBJ2-1,many,NA
CASSWAAEETQETQYF,TGTGCCAGCAGCTGGGCAGCGGAAGAGACCCAAGAGACCCAGTACTTC,TRBV4-2,TRBJ2-5,many,NA
CASSLISGRVPKGEQFF,TGTGCCAGCAGCTTGATTTCTGGAAGGGTCCCCAAAGGCGAGCAGTTCTTC,TRBV5-6,TRBJ2-1,few,NA
CASSFGWVTSYNEQFF,TGTGCCAGCAGTTTTGGTTGGGTTACCTCCTACAATGAGCAGTTCTTC,TRBV6-2/TRBV6-3,TRBJ2-1,NA,NA
CSAPKTITTSGDTDTQYF,TGCAGTGCTCCGAAAACTATCACGACTAGCGGGGACACAGATACGCAGTATTTT,TRBV20-1,TRBJ2-3,NA,TRBD2
CASSRMTGPGGQPQHF,TGTGCCAGCAGCCGCATGACAGGGCCTGGCGGGCAGCCCCAGCATTTT,TRBV28,TRBJ1-5,NA,TRBD1
CASSLRTTLSYNEQFF,TGTGCCAGCAGCCTTAGGACCACCCTTTCTTACAATGAGCAGTTCTTC,TRBV7-6,TRBJ2-1,NA,NA
CASSLGGSYNEQFF,TGCGCCAGCAGCTTGGGGGGCTCCTACAATGAGCAGTTCTTC,TRBV5-1,TRBJ2-1,many,NA
CSVVKSASGNEQYF,TGCAGCGTTGTAAAGAGTGCTAGCGGGAACGAGCAGTACTTC,TRBV29-1,TRBJ2-7,few,TRBD2
CASSFMGGMNTEAFF,TGTGCCAGCAGTTTCATGGGAGGGATGAACACTGAAGCTTTCTTT,TRBV27,TRBJ1-1,few,NA
CASSPRENPEAFF,TGTGCCAGCTCACCAAGGGAAAACCCTGAAGCTTTCTTT,TRBV18,TRBJ1-1,NA,NA
CASSLEATQYF,TGTGCCAGCAGCTTAGAAGCTACGCAGTATTTT,TRBV11-2,TRBJ2-3,NA,NA
CASSLGLATNEKLFF,TGTGCCAGCAGCTTAGGCTTAGCAACTAATGAAAAACTGTTTTTT,TRBV7-2,TRBJ1-4,NA,NA
CASSIDGRAQEQFF,TGTGCCAGTAGTATTGACGGGAGGGCCCAGGAGCAGTTCTTC,TRBV19,TRBJ2-1,many,TRBD2